The 25 T cell receptor beta chains below were found in one sample sequenced in a study of T cells in Graves' hyperthyroidism and ophthalmopathy. Template material for amplifying TCR beta CDR3 regions consisted of RNA transcripts. The primer set for the first-round RT-PCR of the TCR CDR3 was HTBI. TCRdb itself ran the multiplex PCR reads through MiXCR, one entry per CDR3 protein. The table includes roughly 170,000 distinct CDR3 sequences, approximately 15% detected once. The sequenced material came from blood. The receptor source for this set is a woman between 45 and 60 years old with Graves' hyperthyroidism.

This clonotype was counted ten times or more. J is TRBJ1-1 and V is TRBV4-2; D not certain. V lost 1 base and J lost 7, with 7 bases in between. Germline V gene sequence: CDR1 LGHNA, CDR2 YNFKEQ. The CDR3 has 12 residues. The CDR3: CASSQGYSEAFF. Written as DNA, the CDR3 is TGTGCCAGCAGCCAAGGGTACAGTGAAGCTTTCTTT.

This clonotype has at least ten counts. The J gene is TRBJ2-7, the V gene TRBV19, with TRBD1 matching 10 bases. The CDR3 is made up of 15 amino acids. The V gene end was trimmed by 7 bases and the J gene end by 0 bases; junction bases not matched to a gene: 6. In germline, CDR1 is LNHDA, CDR2 SQIVND (reference sequence). The CDR3 region is CASTVGTGVSYEQYF. CDR3 in DNA: TGTGCCAGTACCGTCGGGACAGGGGTCTCCTACGAGCAGTACTTC.

This clonotype was counted many times. The J gene is TRBJ2-3, the V gene TRBV5-1; 8 positions agree with TRBD2. CDR3 length equals 16 residues. Trimming removed 0 bases from V and 6 bases from J; junction bases left unmatched: 9. The V gene's germline CDR1 is SGHRS and CDR2 YFSETQ. The CDR3 loop reads CASSLAASGGSDTQYF. The CDR3 DNA reads as TGCGCCAGCAGCTTGGCGGCCAGCGGGGGCTCGGATACGCAGTATTTT.

This clonotype was seen repeatedly, ten times or more. This sequence joins TRBV3-1 and TRBJ1-2; D might be TRBD1 (6 bases). Between the trimmed V and J ends, which lost 1 base and 7 bases, there was a span of 19 bases. The CDR3 spans 16 residues. In germline, CDR1 is LGHDT, CDR2 YNNKEL (reference sequence). The CDR3 protein is CASSQVSGGAVRGYTF. CDR3 DNA sequence: TGTGCCAGCAGCCAAGTGTCCGGGGGCGCGGTGCGTGGCTACACCTTC.

This clonotype has a count of ten or more. The V gene is TRBV11-2, the J gene TRBJ1-1; D might be TRBD1 (6 bases). CDR3 length: 15 residues. Germline CDR1 and CDR2: SGHAT and FQNNGV. Deletions cut 8 bases from V and 1 base from J, with 17 bases between. CDR3 amino acids: CASGPWTEQNTEAFF. Here the CDR3 DNA reads TGTGCCAGCGGGCCTTGGACAGAACAGAACACTGAAGCTTTCTTT.

This clonotype was counted ten times or more. The V and J genes are TRBV7-9 and TRBJ2-3, with TRBD1 identical over 7 bases. CDR1 and CDR2 from the germline V gene are SEHNR and FQNEAQ (reference sequence). The V gene end was trimmed by 3 bases and the J gene end by 1 base; junction bases not matched to a gene: 10. The CDR3 is 17 residues long. The CDR3 sequence: CASSLGSTGSRTDTQYF. The DNA for the CDR3 is TGTGCCAGCAGCTTGGGTTCGACAGGGTCCCGCACAGATACGCAGTATTTT.

This clonotype has ten or more counts. The CDR3 sequence is CASSSRTSEQYF. CDR3 sequence (DNA): TGCGCCAGCAGCTCGAGGACTAGTGAGCAGTACTTC. The rearrangement uses TRBV5-1 and TRBJ2-7; TRBD2 matches 7 bases. The germline V gene encodes CDR1 SGHRS and CDR2 YFSETQ. This CDR3 comprises 12 residues. Trimming cost V 3 bases and J 7 bases; bases outside gene matches: 4.

This clonotype showed up many times. V is TRBV5-1 and J is TRBJ1-2, with TRBD1 as a possible D gene (6 bases). The CDR3 length is 15 residues. V was clipped by 0 bases and J by 4 bases, with 13 bases between them. Germline V gene lookup returns CDR1 SGHRS and CDR2 YFSETQ. CDR3 DNA sequence: TGCGCCAGCAGCTTGGCGGTTGGACAGATCTATGGCTACACCTTC. Translation: CASSLAVGQIYGYTF. Complete variable domain (other parts from reference TRBV5-1 and TRBJ1-2): KAGVTQTPRYLIKTRGQQVTLSCSPISGHRSVSWYQQTPGQGLQFLFEYFSETQRNKGNFPGRFSGRQFSNSRSEMNVSTLELGDSALYLCASSLAVGQIYGYTFGSGTRLTVV.

This clonotype was observed a few times. The chain has TRBV7-9 and TRBJ2-5, with TRBD2 identical over 7 bases. J gave up 5 bases and V 4 bases, and 10 bases lay outside the gene matches. CDR1 is SEHNR and CDR2 is FQNEAQ in the germline V gene (reference sequence). The CDR3 runs to 15 residues. CDR3 loop: CASSSLAELTETQYF. The DNA for the CDR3 is TGTGCCAGCAGCTCTCTAGCGGAGTTAACGGAGACCCAGTACTTC.

This clonotype came up many times. J is TRBJ2-1 and V is TRBV7-2; tentative D call: TRBD2 (6 bases). The CDR3 runs 16 residues. Trimming took off 4 bases at V and 0 bases at J, with 13 bases between the two ends. Germline-derived CDR1 and CDR2 are SGHTA and FQGNSA. The CDR3 bases are TGTGCCAGCAGCTCATTCCGGGAGTTCTCCTACAATGAGCAGTTCTTC. Its protein product is CASSSFREFSYNEQFF.

This clonotype appeared a single time. This sequence joins TRBV2 and TRBJ2-1, with 12 bases aligning to TRBD2. Germline V lookup: CDR1 SNHLY, CDR2 FYNNEI. V was pared by 1 base and J by 8 bases, with 3 bases of the junction left unmatched. This CDR3 is built from 15 residues. The CDR3 is CASSEGLAGDHEQFF. The DNA for the CDR3 is TGTGCCAGCAGTGAAGGACTAGCGGGAGATCATGAGCAGTTCTTC.

This clonotype was observed at least ten times. This chain connects TRBV5-1 to TRBJ1-1, with 9 bases aligning to TRBD1. V trimming: 2 bases; J trimming: 6 bases; junction bases outside the gene matches: 8. The CDR3 runs to 15 residues. Germline loops: CDR1 SGHRS, CDR2 YFSETQ. The CDR3, as DNA: TGCGCCAGCAGCTTACAGGGGGCGGTCCTCGCTGAAGCTTTCTTT. This codes for CASSLQGAVLAEAFF.

This clonotype occurred many times. The J gene is TRBJ2-7, the V gene TRBV6-5, with D hard to call. V was clipped by 0 bases and J by 3 bases, with 15 bases between them. Per germline, CDR1 MNHEY and CDR2 SVGAGI. The CDR3 is made up of 16 amino acids. The CDR3 sequence: CASSYSASGSDYEQYF. DNA of the CDR3: TGTGCCAGCAGTTACTCTGCCTCGGGCAGTGACTACGAGCAGTACTTC.

This clonotype occurred many times. This chain links TRBV6-1 with TRBJ2-7, with TRBD1 identical over 7 bases. The CDR3 loop spans 14 amino acids. The germline gives CDR1 MNHNS, CDR2 SASEGT. V lost 0 bases, J lost 3 bases, and 2 bases stayed unmatched. The CDR3 DNA reads TGTGCCAGCAGTGAAGCAGGGGGCCTCTACGAGCAGTACTTC. This translates into CASSEAGGLYEQYF.

This clonotype was counted ten times or more. The rearrangement joins TRBV29-1 to TRBJ1-4, with D hard to call. V was pared by 3 bases and J by 0 bases, with 8 bases between. CDR1 and CDR2 (germline): SQVTM, ANQGSEA. This CDR3 has 14 residues. This chain's CDR3 is CSVEDPATNEKLFF. The CDR3 DNA reads TGCAGCGTTGAGGACCCCGCAACTAATGAAAAACTGTTTTTT. Drawing the rest from reference TRBV29-1 and TRBJ1-4, the complete variable domain is SAVISQKPSRDICQRGTSLTIQCQVDSQVTMMFWYRQQPGQSLTLIATANQGSEATYESGFVIDKFPISRPNLTFSTLTVSNMSPEDSSIYLCSVEDPATNEKLFFGSGTQLSVL.

This clonotype was observed many times. CDR3 coding DNA: TGCGCCAGCAGCCATGGGGGCTCACCCCTCCACTTT. Protein: CASSHGGSPLHF. This rearrangement joins TRBV4-1 to TRBJ1-6; TRBD1 might be the D (6 bases). The CDR3 is 12 amino acids. Germline V gene data show CDR1 as MGHRA and CDR2 as YSYEKL. Between the trimmed V and J ends, which lost 3 bases and 10 bases, there was a span of 7 bases.

This clonotype was observed many times. V is TRBV28 and J is TRBJ1-2; D remains unclear. This CDR3 is 13 amino acids long. Germline CDR1 MDHEN, CDR2 SYDVKM. V was pared by 4 bases and J by 2 bases, with 8 bases between. The CDR3: CASSSGKNYGYTF. The DNA for the CDR3 is TGTGCCAGCAGTTCCGGGAAGAACTATGGCTACACCTTC.

There are many counts of this clonotype. CDR3 amino acids: CARWTGRGEKLFF. DNA for the CDR3: TGTGCCAGGTGGACAGGGCGGGGGGAAAAACTGTTTTTT. The rearrangement links TRBV19 to TRBJ1-4; 8 nucleotides line up with TRBD1. This CDR3 spans 13 amino acids. The J segment lost 8 bases and the V segment lost 9 bases, leaving 8 bases of the junction unmatched. From germline, CDR1 is LNHDA and CDR2 SQIVND (reference sequence). Using reference TRBV19 and TRBJ1-4 for the parts outside the CDR3, the full variable domain is DGGITQSPKYLFRKEGQNVTLSCEQNLNHDAMYWYRQDPGQGLRLIYYSQIVNDFQKGDIAEGYSVSREKKESFPLTVTSAQKNPTAFYLCARWTGRGEKLFFGSGTQLSVL.

The table lists this clonotype with many counts. J is TRBJ2-3 and V is TRBV5-1; D may be TRBD1 (5 bases). CDR1 SGHRS and CDR2 YFSETQ come from the germline V gene. CDR3 length equals 16 residues. The V end lost 3 bases, the J end lost 5 bases, and 19 bases lay between the germline ends. CDR3: CASSSSGGAQVDTQYF. CDR3 sequence (DNA): TGCGCCAGCAGCTCCTCAGGTGGGGCTCAAGTAGATACGCAGTATTTT.

The CDR3 bases are TGTGCCAGCAGCTTACAGGGTGTTAGGGCTAATGAGCAGTTCTTC. Protein sequence: CASSLQGVRANEQFF. V and J are TRBV7-2 and TRBJ2-1, with TRBD1 as a possible D gene (5 bases). Germline V gene sequence: CDR1 SGHTA, CDR2 FQGNSA. V shed 2 bases and J shed 7 bases, with 15 bases lying between them. The CDR3 length is 15 residues.

This clonotype was seen repeatedly, ten times or more. The rearrangement joins TRBV19 to TRBJ2-7, with D hard to call. Between the trimmed V and J ends, which lost 3 bases and 0 bases, there was a span of 9 bases. The CDR3 length is 14 residues. Looked up from germline, CDR1 is LNHDA and CDR2 is SQIVND (reference sequence). CDR3 DNA: TGTGCCAGTAGTATGGCATCCAGCTCCTACGAGCAGTACTTC. It yields the protein CASSMASSSYEQYF. Based on the CDR3 plus reference TRBV19 and TRBJ2-7, the full variable domain is DGGITQSPKYLFRKEGQNVTLSCEQNLNHDAMYWYRQDPGQGLRLIYYSQIVNDFQKGDIAEGYSVSREKKESFPLTVTSAQKNPTAFYLCASSMASSSYEQYFGPGTRLTVT.

In its sample, this clonotype was seen many times. V gene TRBV5-1 combines with J gene TRBJ2-7; D uncertain. The CDR3 loop spans 14 amino acids. The V end was cut by 0 bases, the J end by 6 bases, with 13 bases between. Germline CDR1 and CDR2: SGHRS and YFSETQ. The CDR3: CASSLGSGYSEQYF. CDR3 coding DNA: TGCGCCAGCAGCTTGGGCTCCGGGTACAGCGAGCAGTACTTC.

This clonotype has at least ten counts. CDR3 amino acids: CSAPRRGSYEQYF. The CDR3 DNA reads TGCAGTGCTCCACGTCGGGGCTCCTACGAGCAGTACTTC. The chain couples TRBV20-1 to TRBJ2-7, with TRBD2 as a possible D gene (5 bases). V dropped 5 bases and J dropped 0 bases, with 11 bases sitting between them. Per the germline V gene, CDR1 is DFQATT and CDR2 is SNEGSKA (reference sequence). The CDR3 extends over 13 amino acids.

This chain uses TRBV4-3 with TRBJ2-3; 15 bases match TRBD2. The CDR3 is 18 amino acids. Germline assignment: CDR1 LGHNA and CDR2 YSLEER. V was pared by 0 bases and J by 4 bases, with 5 bases of the junction left unmatched. The CDR3 sequence is CASSQDWTSGGASDTQYF. The CDR3 DNA sequence: TGCGCCAGCAGCCAAGATTGGACTAGCGGGGGGGCGTCAGATACGCAGTATTTT.

The chain joins TRBV12-3 or TRBV12-4 to TRBJ2-1, with D perhaps matching TRBD1 or TRBD2 (5 bases each). CDR3 length: 12 residues. The V gene lost 5 bases and the J gene lost 9 bases, with 11 bases spanning the gap. The CDR3 region is CASSQGRAEQFF. CDR3 sequence (DNA): TGTGCCAGCAGTCAGGGACGCGCTGAGCAGTTCTTC.